This TCR beta chain was documented in a study of T cell changes during pregnancy in multiple sclerosis. Clones were sequenced by immunoSEQ multiplex PCR, and TCRdb holds only the in-frame ones, with some missing. Among 25,000 to 30,000 clones listed, around 90% were seen once. The V end lost 4 bases, the J end lost 5 bases, and 15 bases lay between the germline ends. CDR1 and CDR2 from the germline V gene are SGHRS and YFSETQ. The CDR3 runs 14 residues. The chain employs TRBV5-1 and TRBJ2-5; a weak D match, TRBD2 (6 bases). Sequences were derived from CD4+ T cells from peripheral blood mononuclear cells, sampled in the first trimester of pregnancy. The clonotype was recovered from a female donor in good health, enrolled as a control in a pregnancy study. The CDR3 loop reads CASSVAGRIETQYF. For the CDR3, the DNA is TGCGCCAGCAGCGTTGCGGGACGTATCGAGACCCAGTACTTC. Full variable domain (rest looked up from reference TRBV5-1 and TRBJ2-5): KAGVTQTPRYLIKTRGQQVTLSCSPISGHRSVSWYQQTPGQGLQFLFEYFSETQRNKGNFPGRFSGRQFSNSRSEMNVSTLELGDSALYLCASSVAGRIETQYFGPGTRLLVL.